Detailed here is one T cell receptor (beta chain). TCRdb's table, derived via immunoSEQ multiplex PCR, lists solely in-frame clones and lacks some. The sample consists of some 20,000 clones, 70% to 90% of them appearing once. This CDR3 has 17 residues. Looked up from germline, CDR1 is ENHRY and CDR2 is SYGVKD. With V trimmed by 10 bases and J by 5 bases, 14 bases remained unmatched. The entry originates in a study of blood T cell repertoires in COVID-19. The overall study: Material from acute and convalescent COVID-19 was sourced from the United States, Italy and Spain.

The TCR was taken from a man in his 70s with acute or convalescent COVID-19. Sequencing input: peripheral blood. V usage is TRBV10-3 and J usage is TRBJ2-7; TRBD2 matches 16 bases. The CDR3: CATNSGTSGRGLNEQYF. The CDR3 DNA follows: TGTGCCACCAACTCCGGGACTAGCGGGAGGGGCCTCAACGAGCAGTACTTC.